Shown below are 30 T cell receptor beta chains from a single sample sequenced in a study of T-cell memory formation after mild COVID-19. TCRdb re-called the 5' RACE reads through MiXCR, storing one row per CDR3 protein. The repertoire holds a few hundred thousand distinct CDR3 sequences, with 8% to 10% as singletons. The source material was PBMCs or a T cell subset sorted from them (not recorded which). These receptors were obtained from a man aged 18 to 29 who had mild COVID-19 (a few samples of this study predate the infection). Cell type and time point are not known.

This clonotype has a handful of counts. The chain combines TRBV4-2 with TRBJ2-5, with D possibly TRBD1 on 7 matching bases. The CDR3 loop spans 16 amino acids. The germline V gene encodes CDR1 LGHNA and CDR2 YNFKEQ. V was cut by 0 bases and J by 3 bases, with 14 bases left in between. The CDR3, as DNA: TGTGCCAGCAGCCAAGACGTCGGCAGGGGGGAAGAGACCCAGTACTTC. Translation: CASSQDVGRGEETQYF.

This clonotype was recorded many times. This chain links TRBV28 with TRBJ1-5, with D perhaps TRBD1 (6 bases). The germline V gene has CDR1 MDHEN and CDR2 SYDVKM. V was shortened by 4 bases and J by 16 bases, with 17 bases between the two germline ends. CDR3 size: 12 residues. CDR3 in amino acids: CASSSSGQTCHF. In DNA form, the CDR3 reads TGTGCCAGCAGTTCGTCGGGACAAACGTGTCATTTT.

This clonotype has more than one count but fewer than ten. The CDR3 DNA reads as TGTGCCAGCAGCACCCCCGTCATCCGGCGCCCCGGGGGCACAGATACGCAGTATTTT. It encodes CASSTPVIRRPGGTDTQYF. This chain joins TRBV6-2 or TRBV6-3 and TRBJ2-3; a weak D match, TRBD2 (5 bases). The CDR3 covers 19 residues. The ends were cut back, 6 bases at V and 1 base at J, with 26 bases in the middle. CDR1 and CDR2 (germline): MNHEY, SVGEGT.

The chain recombines TRBV7-6 with TRBJ2-7; 9 nucleotides align to TRBD1. CDR3 length: 15 residues. Germline V gives CDR1 SGHVS, CDR2 FNYEAQ. The V segment lost 5 bases and the J segment 3 bases; nucleotides outside the gene matches: 8. CDR3 protein: CASSLRTGENYEQYF. The CDR3 DNA follows: TGTGCCAGCAGCCTTCGGACAGGGGAGAACTACGAGCAGTACTTC.

The chain carries TRBV4-1 and TRBJ2-3; D is undetermined. Germline V lookup: CDR1 MGHRA, CDR2 YSYEKL. The germline V and J ends were trimmed by 3 bases and 4 bases, with 14 bases remaining between them. CDR3 length: 15 residues. In DNA, the CDR3 is TGCGCCAGCAGCCAGGAAGAGTTCAGACCAGATACGCAGTATTTT. This translates into CASSQEEFRPDTQYF.

This clonotype came up a few times. This rearrangement joins TRBV10-3 to TRBJ1-1, with D hard to call. The germline CDR1 and CDR2 sequences are ENHRY and SYGVKD. The CDR3 length is 14 residues. Trimming took 3 bases from V and 1 from J, leaving 9 bases between them. CDR3: CAISDMTENTEAFF. DNA of the CDR3: TGTGCCATCAGTGATATGACCGAGAACACTGAAGCTTTCTTT.

The V gene is TRBV6-5, the J gene TRBJ2-5; 9 bases match TRBD1. Germline V CDR1 and CDR2: MNHEY, SVGAGI. The length of the CDR3 is 13 residues. V shed 6 bases, J shed 7 bases, and the junction held 6 bases outside the gene matches. The CDR3 loop reads CASRGQGSGTQYF. CDR3 nucleotides: TGTGCCAGCAGGGGACAGGGTTCGGGGACCCAGTACTTC.

This clonotype has only a few counts. The chain recombines TRBV18 with TRBJ2-7; D might be TRBD2 (5 bases). V lost 5 bases to trimming and J lost 2 bases, with 13 bases between them. The CDR3 sequence is 14 residues long. In germline, CDR1 is KGHSH, CDR2 LQKENI. CDR3 sequence reads: CASSTRTGAYEQYV. The CDR3 bases are TGTGCCAGCTCAACTAGGACCGGAGCCTACGAGCAGTACGTC.

This clonotype has just one count. This rearrangement joins TRBV28 to TRBJ1-6, with 8 bases lining up with TRBD1. This CDR3 is 14 amino acids long. Unmatched junction bases numbered 6, after V lost 4 bases and J lost 10 bases. Germline CDR1 and CDR2: MDHEN and SYDVKM. The CDR3 here is CASSSGQGRSPLHF. The CDR3 region has the DNA TGTGCCAGCAGTTCTGGACAGGGAAGATCACCCCTCCACTTT.

This clonotype was counted a few times. CDR3 nucleotide sequence: TGTGCCAGTAGTTTTCAACGGGGAGAGACCCAGTACTTC. This gives the protein CASSFQRGETQYF. The rearrangement links TRBV19 to TRBJ2-5; possible D gene TRBD2, 5 bases. The V end was cut by 5 bases, the J end by 4 bases, with 11 bases between. This CDR3 is 13 amino acids long. Germline CDR1 reads LNHDA; CDR2 reads SQIVND (reference sequence). Full variable domain (outside the CDR3, taken from reference TRBV19 and TRBJ2-5): DGGITQSPKYLFRKEGQNVTLSCEQNLNHDAMYWYRQDPGQGLRLIYYSQIVNDFQKGDIAEGYSVSREKKESFPLTVTSAQKNPTAFYLCASSFQRGETQYFGPGTRLLVL.

A few counts support this clonotype. This chain uses TRBV5-1 with TRBJ2-3, with no clear D. The V end was cut by 5 bases, the J end by 1 base, with 17 bases between. In germline, CDR1 is SGHRS, CDR2 YFSETQ. There are 16 residues in the CDR3. Written as DNA, the CDR3 is TGCGCCAGCAGTCAAGGTCGGGCGGTTGGCACAGATACGCAGTATTTT. Residues: CASSQGRAVGTDTQYF.

This clonotype was picked up a small number of times. The rearrangement links TRBV7-6 to TRBJ2-2; TRBD1 might be the D (7 bases). V was pared by 1 base and J by 7 bases, with 16 bases between. Per germline, CDR1 SGHVS and CDR2 FNYEAQ. This CDR3 comprises 16 residues. The CDR3 bases are TGTGCCAGCAGCTTAGTTTTCAGGGGGGACAGCGGGGAGCTGTTTTTT. This encodes CASSLVFRGDSGELFF.

Only a few counts were recorded for this clonotype. The chain is built from TRBV5-5 and TRBJ1-4, with TRBD1 identical over 10 bases. The CDR3 has 16 amino acids. Germline V lookup: CDR1 SGHKS, CDR2 YYEKEE (reference sequence). The trim removed 0 bases at V and 7 bases at J, leaving 6 bases unmatched. CDR3 coding DNA: TGTGCCAGCAGCTTGGCCCATCGGACAGGGGGTGAAAAACTGTTTTTT. Its translation: CASSLAHRTGGEKLFF.

This clonotype has a handful of counts. This chain uses TRBV9 with TRBJ2-1; 9 bases align to TRBD2. The CDR3 extends over 15 amino acids. Germline V CDR1 and CDR2: SGDLS, YYNGEE. Losses at the gene ends were 1 base for V and 6 bases for J; bases not matched to a gene: 5. The CDR3 here is CASSVLGGGANEQFF. The DNA of the CDR3 is TGTGCCAGCAGCGTATTAGGCGGGGGGGCCAATGAGCAGTTCTTC. Based on the CDR3 plus reference TRBV9 and TRBJ2-1, the full variable domain is DSGVTQTPKHLITATGQRVTLRCSPRSGDLSVYWYQQSLDQGLQFLIQYYNGEERAKGNILERFSAQQFPDLHSELNLSSLELGDSALYFCASSVLGGGANEQFFGPGTRLTVL.

This clonotype has only a few counts. The CDR3: CASRRGGAANTGELFF. Written as DNA, the CDR3 is TGTGCCAGCAGGCGCGGGGGGGCGGCGAACACCGGGGAGCTGTTTTTT. The genes are TRBV5-4 and TRBJ2-2; 9 bases line up with TRBD2. Germline values: CDR1 SGHNT, CDR2 YYREEE (reference sequence). The CDR3 contains 16 residues. Losses at the gene ends were 5 bases for V and 0 bases for J; bases not matched to a gene: 5.

The CDR3 loop is CASSLRGRGQSPLHF. For the CDR3, the DNA is TGTGCCAGCAGCTTAAGGGGACGAGGGCAATCACCCCTCCACTTT. This rearrangement joins TRBV7-2 to TRBJ1-6, with D possibly TRBD1 on 5 matching bases. The germline V and J ends were trimmed by 2 bases and 10 bases, with 15 bases remaining between them. In germline, CDR1 is SGHTA, CDR2 FQGNSA. This CDR3 has 15 residues.

The chain uses TRBV12-3 or TRBV12-4 and TRBJ2-3, with 13 positions matching TRBD2. CDR3 size: 15 residues. After removal of 6 bases from V and 7 bases from J, the junction contained 7 bases not matched to a gene. CDR3 DNA: TGTGCCAGCAGCTCTACTAGCGGGGGGGCGTATACGCAGTATTTT. This sequence encodes CASSSTSGGAYTQYF.

In this sample, this clonotype turned up a few times. The rearrangement links TRBV7-9 to TRBJ2-2; D assignment may be TRBD1 or TRBD2 (5 bases each). The length of the CDR3 is 11 residues. Trimming stripped 9 bases from V and 3 bases from J, with 5 bases between. The V gene's germline CDR1 is SEHNR and CDR2 FQNEAQ (reference sequence). The CDR3 DNA follows: TGTGCCAGGGGGGACACCGGGGAGCTGTTTTTT. Residues: CARGDTGELFF.

This clonotype was detected many times. The V call is TRBV4-1, the J call TRBJ1-4; D is possibly TRBD1 (5 bases). Trimming cost V 4 bases and J 8 bases, with 11 bases left between them. Germline CDR1 and CDR2: MGHRA and YSYEKL. CDR3 length: 13 residues. The CDR3 DNA reads as TGCGCCAGCAGCCTGGGGGGAGCGGAAAAACTGTTTTTT. Translation: CASSLGGAEKLFF.

The chain is built from TRBV11-2 and TRBJ2-7; possible D gene TRBD2, 5 bases. The CDR3 runs to 13 residues. Germline loops: CDR1 SGHAT, CDR2 FQNNGV. The V and J ends lost 5 bases and 6 bases respectively, with 14 bases between them. This CDR3 is CASSPDRGGEQYF. CDR3 in DNA: TGTGCCAGCAGCCCGGACCGCGGAGGCGAGCAGTACTTC. The full variable domain, completed using reference TRBV11-2 and TRBJ2-7, is EAGVAQSPRYKIIEKRQSVAFWCNPISGHATLYWYQQILGQGPKLLIQFQNNGVVDDSQLPKDRFSAERLKGVDSTLKIQPAKLEDSAVYLCASSPDRGGEQYFGPGTRLTVT.

This clonotype was counted only a few times. The chain couples TRBV28 to TRBJ2-5, with 9 bases aligning to TRBD1. The junction had 12 bases not matched to a gene; V was cut back by 2 bases and J by 5 bases. The germline gives CDR1 MDHEN, CDR2 SYDVKM. The CDR3 extends over 17 amino acids. CDR3 in amino acids: CASSLEALGQGRETQYF. The CDR3, as DNA: TGTGCCAGCAGTTTAGAAGCCCTGGGACAGGGTCGGGAGACCCAGTACTTC.

The J gene is TRBJ2-3, the V gene TRBV7-2, with D unclear. Germline values: CDR1 SGHTA, CDR2 FQGNSA. The CDR3 consists of 17 residues. V lost 6 bases, J lost 5 bases, and 24 bases lay in between. The DNA for the CDR3 is TGTGCCAGCAGTGAAATACCAGGTTGGAAAAAGGGAGATACGCAGTATTTT. Its protein is CASSEIPGWKKGDTQYF. Full variable domain (rest looked up from reference TRBV7-2 and TRBJ2-3): GAGVSQSPSNKVTEKGKDVELRCDPISGHTALYWYRQSLGQGLEFLIYFQGNSAPDKSGLPSDRFSAERTGGSVSTLTIQRTQQEDSAVYLCASSEIPGWKKGDTQYFGPGTRLTVL.

V is TRBV7-2 and J is TRBJ1-1; the D gene is possibly TRBD1 (5 bases). Germline lookup yields CDR1 SGHTA and CDR2 FQGNSA. The CDR3 runs to 14 residues. V was trimmed by 7 bases and J by 0 bases, leaving 12 bases between them. CDR3 region: CASKVGGLNTEAFF. The CDR3 DNA follows: TGTGCCAGCAAAGTGGGGGGATTGAACACTGAAGCTTTCTTT.

Of note for this clonotype: A junction boundary mismatches the germline segment, possibly from a read error. The CDR3 is CASRLGTSSNNEQLF. In nucleotides, the CDR3 is TGTGCCAGCAGGCTGGGGACTAGCAGCAACAATGAGCAGTTATTC. The chain links TRBV6-5 to TRBJ2-1; 9 bases match TRBD2. The CDR3 runs 15 residues. Germline CDR1 is MNHEY and CDR2 is SVGAGI.

This clonotype was detected only a few times. The CDR3 DNA follows: TGTGCCAGCAGCTTCAGAGGGGGGCGAGGGACCTACGAGCAGTACGTC. Translation gives CASSFRGGRGTYEQYV. The gene calls are TRBV5-8 and TRBJ2-7, with D tentatively TRBD1 or TRBD2 (6 bases each). Trimming took 2 bases from V and 2 from J, leaving 17 bases between them. The CDR3 length is 16 residues. Germline CDR1 is SGHTS and CDR2 is YDEGEE.

This clonotype was counted a few times. The gene calls are TRBV9 and TRBJ1-1, with 9 positions matching TRBD1. This CDR3 is 15 amino acids long. With V trimmed by 3 bases and J by 6 bases, 9 bases remained unmatched. The germline CDR1 and CDR2 sequences are SGDLS and YYNGEE. The CDR3: CASSGTGGWGAEAFF. The CDR3 bases are TGTGCCAGCAGCGGTACAGGGGGCTGGGGGGCTGAAGCTTTCTTT.

This clonotype was recorded a few times. This rearrangement joins TRBV5-6 to TRBJ2-1; D is unresolved. The CDR3 has 13 residues. Trimming removed 2 bases at V and 9 bases at J, with 12 bases between. From germline, CDR1 is SGHDT and CDR2 YYEEEE. The DNA for the CDR3 is TGTGCCAGCAGCTTAGGGATAGTGGTTGAGCAGTTCTTC. Residues: CASSLGIVVEQFF.

This clonotype showed up just a few times. J is TRBJ2-7 and V is TRBV7-8; 9 bases map to TRBD2. The V gene's germline CDR1 is SGHVS and CDR2 FQNEAQ. This CDR3 has 13 residues. The V gene end was trimmed by 7 bases and the J gene end by 3 bases; junction bases not matched to a gene: 4. This CDR3 reads CASKRGAYYEQYF. The CDR3 DNA reads as TGTGCCAGCAAGCGGGGGGCGTACTACGAGCAGTACTTC.

This clonotype has a handful of counts. The CDR3: CAWSERGYTDTQYF. CDR3 DNA sequence: TGTGCCTGGAGTGAGCGGGGTTACACAGATACGCAGTATTTT. The gene calls are TRBV30 and TRBJ2-3, with 7 bases fitting TRBD2. The germline V gene has CDR1 GTSNPN and CDR2 SVGIG (reference sequence). The V gene end was trimmed by 1 base and the J gene end by 2 bases; junction bases not matched to a gene: 3. The CDR3 extends over 14 amino acids.

The genes are TRBV6-1 and TRBJ2-4, with 14 bases aligning to TRBD2. The V gene's germline CDR1 is MNHNS and CDR2 SASEGT. The CDR3 covers 20 residues. J gave up 3 bases and V 7 bases, and 17 bases lay outside the gene matches. The DNA for the CDR3 is TGTGCCAGCACCGGGACTAGCGGGGGAGGACACGTTCCCCTCAAAAACATTCAGTACTTC. This translates into CASTGTSGGGHVPLKNIQYF.